This T cell receptor (beta chain) was found in a study of monozygotic twins with inflammatory bowel disease. For each CDR3 protein, TCRdb gives one entry from its re-call of the 5' RACE reads, without DNA. The sample is made up of under 150,000 distinct CDR3 sequences, and the top ten hold less than 3% of it. The CDR3 runs 14 residues. Germline loops: CDR1 LGHNA, CDR2 YNFKEQ. The sequence came from a human donor with ulcerative colitis or Crohn's disease, or a healthy co-twin of an affected twin (not recorded which). Sequencing was performed on blood. J is TRBJ1-1 and V is TRBV4-2; TCRdb designates TRBD1, a call that cannot be tested without DNA. Here the CDR3 reads CASRPGRPGTEAFF.